This T cell receptor beta chain was recorded in a study of blood T cell repertoires in COVID-19. Study background: The origin of the acute and convalescent COVID-19 samples was the United States, Italy and Spain. The analysed material was cDNA or gDNA that came from T cells, B-cell-depleted T cells, or PBMCs.

Original analysis: It was from reference gene primer amplification that nucleated cell counts were estimated. Sequencing was performed with immunoSEQ multiplex PCR; in TCRdb, only in-frame clones are kept and a portion is missing. The DNA gave D and trimming, while V, J and clone size come from that table. The sample consists of 85,000 to 95,000 clones, 70% to 90% of them appearing once. With 3 bases removed from V and 1 base from J, the gap between germline ends came to 9 bases. Germline V gives CDR1 GTSNPN, CDR2 SVGIG (reference sequence). This CDR3 contains 13 residues. The chain uses TRBV30 and TRBJ2-5, with a tentative D call TRBD2 (5 bases). Sequencing input: peripheral blood. This clonotype was obtained from a man aged 55-75 years with acute or convalescent COVID-19. CDR3 sequence reads: CAWRGSAQETQYF. CDR3 DNA: TGTGCCTGGAGGGGTAGCGCCCAAGAGACCCAGTACTTC.